This is a list of T cell receptor beta chains from one sample in a study of cytotoxic CD8 clonotypes in ibrutinib-treated CLL. Clones were sequenced by immunoSEQ multiplex PCR, and TCRdb holds only the in-frame ones, with some missing. The table records 60,000 to 70,000 clones, 45% to 65% of them present only once. The sample here was PBMCs, taken after 12 months of ibrutinib treatment. Every receptor here comes from a human donor with chronic lymphocytic leukemia. CDR3s include the opening cysteine and the closing phenylalanine or tryptophan. D genes are given only for firm matches. Rows give clone size only sometimes, using once, few, many, or a class for an expanded clone.

>11|TRBJ2-3|TRBV10-3|.|.
TGTGCCGCCACTAGCACAGATACGCAGTATTTT
CAATSTDTQYF
>13|TRBJ2-7|TRBV6-1|.|.
TGTGCCACCCGACTTCTTCCGGGACACCCTCCGGGCTTC
CATRLLPGHPPGF
>15|TRBJ1-1|TRBV21-1|once|.
TGTGCCAGCAGCAAAGCGTCTTACAGACGAAAAGGAGCTTTCTTT
CASSKASYRRKGAFF
>13|TRBJ1-1|TRBV5-1|few|.
TGCGCCAGCAGCCCCAGACCGGGGACTGAAGCTTTCTTT
CASSPRPGTEAFF
>15|TRBJ2-4|TRBV5-1|.|.
TGCGCCAGCAGCTTGGGCGAACTAGCCAAAAACATTCAGTACTTC
CASSLGELAKNIQYF
>14|TRBJ2-7|TRBV25-1|few|.
TGTGCCAGCACCCCTGTGGGGGGCCCCTACGAGCAGTACTTC
CASTPVGGPYEQYF
>14|TRBJ1-5|TRBV6-5|.|TRBD1
TGTGCCAGCAGACTTACAGGAAAGGGGGCCCCTCTGCATTTT
CASRLTGKGAPLHF
>18|TRBJ2-2|TRBV18|.|.
TGTGCCAGCTCACCGACAGACATCTACTTTTCCCCCACCGGGGAGCTGTTTTTT
CASSPTDIYFSPTGELFF
>12|TRBJ2-2|TRBV28|.|.
TGTGCCAGCAGTTTGTCGAGCGGGGAGCTGTTTTTT
CASSLSSGELFF
>14|TRBJ2-5|TRBV11-2|.|.
TGTGCCAGCAGCTTAGTCCCAGGGGTGGCGACCCAGTACTTC
CASSLVPGVATQYF
>12|TRBJ2-7|TRBV6-1|.|.
TGTGCCAGCAGTGAAGACAGGTACGAGCAGTACTTC
CASSEDRYEQYF
>14|TRBJ1-2|TRBV7-2|once|.
TGTGCCAGCAGCTGGGCCCTCGGGCGCGGAGGCTACACCTTC
CASSWALGRGGYTF
>15|TRBJ1-2|TRBV11-2|.|.
TGTGCCAGCAGCTTAGGGACGGGCGGAATCTATGGCTACACCTTC
CASSLGTGGIYGYTF
>13|TRBJ2-2|TRBV7-6|.|.
TGTGCCAGCAGCGTCCACAGAGGCGGGGAGCTGTTTTTT
CASSVHRGGELFF
>15|TRBJ2-1|TRBV7-7|.|TRBD2
TGTGCCAGCAGCCTTGGACTAGCGGGAGGGAATGAGCAGTTCTTC
CASSLGLAGGNEQFF